Below, one T cell receptor beta chain is given with its context. Its target is not known. This sample was taken from a study of cytomegalovirus exposure and HLA in healthy donors. Primers: 60 Vbeta forward and 13 Jbeta reverse. Assay: immunoSEQ multiplex PCR; the TCRdb copy retains only in-frame clones and omits some. Among 200,000 or so clones listed, about 81% were seen once. CDR1 LNHNV and CDR2 YYDKDF come from the germline V gene (reference sequence). This CDR3 is 15 amino acids long. The V end lost 3 bases, the J end lost 7 bases, and 16 bases lay between the germline ends. Study-wide points: Segments of the TCR beta V type were, in most cases, productive about 90% or about 30% of the time in an earlier analysis.

The chain combines TRBV15 with TRBJ2-1; TRBD1 is a possible D gene (5 bases). This TCR was recovered from a young woman in good health and CMV-seropositive. Sequences were obtained from PBMCs. The CDR3 DNA follows: TGTGCCACCAGCAGCACCCCAGACAGTTTGAATGAGCAGTTCTTC. The encoded protein is CATSSTPDSLNEQFF.